This TCR beta chain was recovered during a study of T cell responses to AZD1222 COVID-19 vaccine. Note on this clone: Antigen: not known.

General study results and limits: Seropositive at baseline were only a handful of AZD1222 recipients. Females made up more of the donors, who were largely white British, and clonal diversity may have come out too low. Spike-specific TCR breadth rose after two AZD1222 doses, and depth rose as well.

Measured with immunoSEQ multiplex PCR; TCRdb has only the in-frame clones, and not every one. The sample has about 150,000 clones; about 90% are singletons. This sequence was found in an adult in good health. The source was peripheral blood, collected on day 0 of AZD1222 vaccination.

The CDR3: CASSYSVGQPQHF. The CDR3 DNA sequence: TGTGCCAGCAGTTACTCCGTCGGGCAGCCCCAGCATTTT. The chain joins TRBV6-5 to TRBJ1-5, with unresolved D. V was shortened by 0 bases and J by 7 bases, with 7 bases between the two germline ends. CDR1 and CDR2 from the germline V gene are MNHEY and SVGAGI. CDR3 length: 13 amino acids.